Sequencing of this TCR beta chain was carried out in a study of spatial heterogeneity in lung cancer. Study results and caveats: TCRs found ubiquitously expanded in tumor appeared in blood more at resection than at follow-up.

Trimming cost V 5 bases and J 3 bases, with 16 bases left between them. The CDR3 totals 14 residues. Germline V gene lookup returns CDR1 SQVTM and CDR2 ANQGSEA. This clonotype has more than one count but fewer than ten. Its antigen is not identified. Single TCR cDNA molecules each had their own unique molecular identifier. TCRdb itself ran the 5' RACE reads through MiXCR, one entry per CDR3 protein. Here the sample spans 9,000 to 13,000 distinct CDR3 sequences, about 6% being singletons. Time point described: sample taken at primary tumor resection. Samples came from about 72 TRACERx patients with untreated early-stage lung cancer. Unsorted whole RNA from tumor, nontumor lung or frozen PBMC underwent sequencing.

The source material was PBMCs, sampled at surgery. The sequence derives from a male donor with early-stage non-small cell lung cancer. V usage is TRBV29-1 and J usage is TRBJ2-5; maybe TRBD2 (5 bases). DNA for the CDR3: TGCAGCGTTCTCCGACGGACGAGGGAAGAGACCCAGTACTTC. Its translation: CSVLRRTREETQYF.